The 32 T cell receptor beta chains below come from one sample, sequenced in a study of T cell responses to AZD1222 COVID-19 vaccine. Only in-frame clones appear in the TCRdb table, and some are missing; sequencing was by immunoSEQ multiplex PCR. Altogether 100,000 to 150,000 clones are present, about 90% being singletons, with the ten largest covering about 9.4%. The source was peripheral blood, collected on day 0 of AZD1222 vaccination. Receptors were obtained from an adult in good health.

A note on this clone: The sample contains more than one DNA sequence encoding this CDR3. The rearrangement uses TRBV7-9 and TRBJ2-5, with D possibly being TRBD2 (5 bases). The CDR3 has 13 amino acids. Trimming removed 3 bases at V and 5 bases at J, with 10 bases between. Germline lookup yields CDR1 SEHNR and CDR2 FQNEAQ (reference sequence). In nucleotides, the CDR3 is TGTGCCAGCAGCTTGGCGGGCGGCGAGACCCAGTACTTC. It translates to CASSLAGGETQYF.

The chain employs TRBV3-1 (or the pseudogene TRBV3-2) and TRBJ2-1; 16 bases line up with TRBD2. V shed 4 bases and J 7 bases; nucleotides not matched to a gene: 16. Germline lookup yields CDR1 LGHDT and CDR2 YNNKEL (reference sequence). This CDR3 is 20 amino acids long. This CDR3 is CASSLGTSGGAGPRGNEQFF. CDR3 DNA: TGTGCCAGCAGCCTTGGGACTAGCGGGGGGGCAGGCCCTAGGGGAAATGAGCAGTTCTTC.

This chain links TRBV29-1 with TRBJ2-1; no definite D call. The germline V and J ends were trimmed by 7 bases and 8 bases, with 15 bases remaining between them. CDR1 and CDR2 (germline): SQVTM, ANQGSEA. The CDR3 runs 12 residues. For the CDR3, the DNA is TGCAGCGCCGACGTCCAGGTCGATGAGCAGTTCTTC. It yields the protein CSADVQVDEQFF.

The CDR3, as DNA: TGTGCCAGCTCACTTGTGATGGACAGGACTGAAAAACTGTTTTTT. It is translated as CASSLVMDRTEKLFF. The chain carries TRBV18 and TRBJ1-4; 7 nucleotides align to TRBD1. With V trimmed by 4 bases and J by 7 bases, 9 bases remained unmatched. Germline V CDR1 and CDR2: KGHSH, LQKENI. This CDR3 is built from 15 residues.

The chain recombines TRBV27 with TRBJ2-1; 9 nucleotides match TRBD2. The CDR3 is made up of 17 amino acids. The V gene's germline CDR1 is MNHEY and CDR2 SMNVEV (reference sequence). V dropped 2 bases and J dropped 5; count of bases not matched to a gene: 10. The CDR3 loop is CASSLGRGGVSDNEQFF. The CDR3 DNA sequence: TGTGCCAGCAGTTTAGGGCGGGGGGGAGTTAGCGACAATGAGCAGTTCTTC.

This clone is judged medium-sized. V gene TRBV6-4 combines with J gene TRBJ2-6, with D possibly called TRBD1 or TRBD2 (5 bases each). With 2 bases removed from V and 1 base from J, the gap between germline ends came to 6 bases. The V gene's germline CDR1 is MRHNA and CDR2 SNTAGT. CDR3 size: 15 residues. CDR3 nucleotides: TGTGCCAGCAGTGACGGGGGATCTGGGGCCAACGTCCTGACTTTC. Amino acids: CASSDGGSGANVLTF.

This clone was recorded only once. This chain connects TRBV2 to TRBJ2-7; D ambiguous. With 6 bases removed from V and 10 bases from J, the gap between germline ends came to 19 bases. In germline, CDR1 is SNHLY, CDR2 FYNNEI. This CDR3 is 13 amino acids long. This CDR3 reads CASRLEPRGNQYF. The CDR3 nucleotides read TGTGCCAGCAGGCTCGAACCACGAGGTAACCAGTACTTC.

This clone turned up a few times. The gene calls are TRBV27 and TRBJ1-1; D perhaps matches TRBD1 (5 bases). The germline V and J ends were trimmed by 0 bases and 3 bases, with 11 bases remaining between them. CDR3 length: 15 residues. Per the germline V gene, CDR1 is MNHEY and CDR2 is SMNVEV (reference sequence). CDR3 sequence reads: CASSLSGAVDTEAFF. The CDR3 nucleotides read TGTGCCAGCAGTTTATCTGGGGCGGTGGACACTGAAGCTTTCTTT.

The genes are TRBV5-1 and TRBJ2-7; TRBD1 might be the D (5 bases). Germline V gene data show CDR1 as SGHRS and CDR2 as YFSETQ. The ends were cut back, 4 bases at V and 3 bases at J, with 14 bases in the middle. The CDR3 length is 14 residues. CDR3 in DNA: TGCGCCAGCAGCCCTCGACAGTCTATCTACGAGCAGTACTTC. This encodes CASSPRQSIYEQYF.

This rearrangement joins TRBV4-3 to TRBJ2-7; either TRBD1 or TRBD2 may supply D (5 bases each). CDR3 length equals 14 residues. Germline lookup yields CDR1 LGHNA and CDR2 YSLEER. The V gene lost 0 bases and the J gene lost 4 bases, with 10 bases spanning the gap. CDR3 loop: CASSQDWGPYEQYF. For the CDR3, the DNA is TGCGCCAGCAGCCAAGACTGGGGACCATACGAGCAGTACTTC.

This chain connects TRBV4-1 to TRBJ1-6, with a tentative D call TRBD1 (5 bases). The V end was cut by 5 bases, the J end by 9 bases, with 14 bases between. The CDR3 has 14 residues. Germline values: CDR1 MGHRA, CDR2 YSYEKL. CDR3 nucleotide sequence: TGCGCCAGCAGCTACCGGGACCCGGGTTCACCCCTCCACTTT. Translation: CASSYRDPGSPLHF.

The gene calls are TRBV6-2 or TRBV6-3 and TRBJ1-1; D gene ambiguous. With 4 bases removed from V and 0 bases from J, the gap between germline ends came to 9 bases. The germline V gene encodes CDR1 MNHEY and CDR2 SVGEGT. CDR3 length: 14 amino acids. CDR3 DNA sequence: TGTGCCAGCAGTTTGAGGCCCTTGAACACTGAAGCTTTCTTT. This codes for CASSLRPLNTEAFF.

The V and J genes are TRBV29-1 and TRBJ2-1; weak D call: TRBD1 (6 bases). CDR3 length equals 14 residues. Germline-derived CDR1 and CDR2 are SQVTM and ANQGSEA. V was clipped by 4 bases and J by 3 bases, with 13 bases between them. Here the CDR3 DNA reads TGCAGCGTTGGAACAGGGTCCGGCTACAATGAGCAGTTCTTC. Translating gives CSVGTGSGYNEQFF.

In this sample, this clone turned up a few times. The chain employs TRBV19 and TRBJ2-2, with unresolved D. CDR3 size: 14 residues. CDR1 LNHDA and CDR2 SQIVND come from the germline V gene (reference sequence). Trimming removed 7 bases at V and 2 bases at J, with 11 bases between. CDR3 in amino acids: CASMEVQNTGELFF. The CDR3, as DNA: TGTGCCAGTATGGAAGTGCAAAACACCGGGGAGCTGTTTTTT.

The J gene is TRBJ2-7, the V gene TRBV9; a possible D gene is TRBD1 (6 bases). Germline CDR1 reads SGDLS; CDR2 reads YYNGEE. Trimming shortened V by 5 bases and J by 7 bases, and 19 bases separated the two germline ends. The CDR3 spans 14 residues. The chain's CDR3 is CASSDGTPVEEQYF. Here the CDR3 DNA reads TGTGCCAGCAGTGACGGGACACCAGTGGAAGAGCAGTACTTC.

The chain recombines TRBV27 with TRBJ1-1; 7 bases are a match to TRBD1. Germline V gene data show CDR1 as MNHEY and CDR2 as SMNVEV (reference sequence). V gave up 5 bases and J gave up 11 bases; unmatched junction bases: 17. This CDR3 comprises 15 residues. This chain's CDR3 is CASSTRPGPGTEAFF. CDR3 DNA sequence: TGTGCCAGCAGTACCAGACCCGGTCCCGGGACAGAGGCTTTCTTT.

This clone was counted once. The chain uses TRBV30 and TRBJ1-5; the D is unclear. The V and J ends lost 2 bases and 2 bases respectively, with 22 bases between them. The CDR3 has 18 amino acids. The V gene's germline CDR1 is GTSNPN and CDR2 SVGIG (reference sequence). The CDR3, as DNA: TGTGCCTGGAGTTCGGTGCGGACTCACCGTGGGGGCAATCAGCCCCAGCATTTT. It is translated as CAWSSVRTHRGGNQPQHF.

The chain joins TRBV27 to TRBJ2-1; possibly TRBD2 for D (6 bases). The length of the CDR3 is 14 residues. CDR1 and CDR2 (germline): MNHEY, SMNVEV (reference sequence). The V gene lost 5 bases and the J gene lost 7 bases, with 15 bases spanning the gap. This chain's CDR3 is CASSLAEGQNEQFF. Here the CDR3 DNA reads TGTGCCAGCAGTCTCGCGGAGGGCCAAAATGAGCAGTTCTTC.

The chain couples TRBV2 to TRBJ1-1; TRBD1 matches 7 bases. This CDR3 is 15 amino acids long. Germline loops: CDR1 SNHLY, CDR2 FYNNEI. V trimming: 4 bases; J trimming: 1 base; junction bases outside the gene matches: 6. The CDR3: CASSGSRGANTEAFF. Written as DNA, the CDR3 is TGTGCCAGCAGTGGGTCCAGGGGGGCGAACACTGAAGCTTTCTTT.

V usage is TRBV6-6 and J usage is TRBJ1-2; 7 bases are shared with TRBD1. The CDR3 runs to 13 residues. After removal of 7 bases from V and 5 bases from J, the junction contained 7 bases not matched to a gene. Germline V gene data show CDR1 as MNHNY and CDR2 as SVGAGI (reference sequence). The chain's CDR3 is CASTQQGNYGYTF. As DNA, the CDR3 is TGTGCCAGCACTCAACAGGGGAATTATGGCTACACCTTC.

V and J are TRBV7-9 and TRBJ1-2; 8 positions agree with TRBD1. This CDR3 contains 14 residues. Per the germline V gene, CDR1 is SEHNR and CDR2 is FQNEAQ (reference sequence). The junction had 12 bases not matched to a gene; V was cut back by 7 bases and J by 8 bases. CDR3 sequence: CASIRARTGRGYTF. CDR3 coding DNA: TGTGCCAGCATTCGCGCCCGGACAGGGCGAGGCTACACCTTC.

The rearrangement links TRBV6-5 to TRBJ1-2; the D is unclear. The germline gives CDR1 MNHEY, CDR2 SVGAGI. The length of the CDR3 is 12 residues. Trimming took off 7 bases at V and 3 bases at J, with 9 bases between the two ends. The CDR3 here is CASKDGHYGYTF. DNA for the CDR3: TGTGCCAGCAAAGACGGTCACTATGGCTACACCTTC.

This rearrangement joins TRBV9 to TRBJ2-2; 11 nucleotides agree with TRBD2. This CDR3 is 16 amino acids long. Germline V gene sequence: CDR1 SGDLS, CDR2 YYNGEE. The junction had 3 bases not matched to a gene; V was cut back by 1 base and J by 4 bases. The CDR3 region is CASSVIAGGRTGELFF. Written as DNA, the CDR3 is TGTGCCAGCAGCGTAATAGCGGGGGGGCGCACCGGGGAGCTGTTTTTT.

V gene TRBV13 combines with J gene TRBJ1-2; D unresolved. V lost 1 base to trimming and J lost 2 bases, with 8 bases between them. The CDR3 totals 14 residues. Germline CDR1 reads PRHDT; CDR2 reads FYEKMQ (reference sequence). In DNA, the CDR3 is TGTGCCAGCAGCTTAGCCCCGGGGAACTATGGCTACACCTTC. Translated, it gives CASSLAPGNYGYTF.

The gene calls are TRBV5-6 and TRBJ1-4; D uncertain. The CDR3 totals 14 residues. Germline V lookup: CDR1 SGHDT, CDR2 YYEEEE. V lost 4 bases and J lost 4, with 11 bases in between. The CDR3 reads CASSPTGRNEKLFF. CDR3 nucleotides: TGTGCCAGCAGCCCCACGGGCCGTAATGAAAAACTGTTTTTT.

The V call is TRBV5-1, the J call TRBJ2-7; weak D call: TRBD1 (6 bases). The CDR3 extends over 14 amino acids. Trimming pared 4 bases from V and 2 bases from J, leaving 13 bases between. Per the germline V gene, CDR1 is SGHRS and CDR2 is YFSETQ. In nucleotides, the CDR3 is TGCGCCAGCAGCCACAACAGGGATACCTACGAGCAGTACTTC. Its translation is CASSHNRDTYEQYF. Full variable domain (remainder filled in from reference TRBV5-1 and TRBJ2-7): KAGVTQTPRYLIKTRGQQVTLSCSPISGHRSVSWYQQTPGQGLQFLFEYFSETQRNKGNFPGRFSGRQFSNSRSEMNVSTLELGDSALYLCASSHNRDTYEQYFGPGTRLTVT.

The genes are TRBV29-1 and TRBJ2-7; D remains ambiguous. The CDR3 has 12 amino acids. The V gene's germline CDR1 is SQVTM and CDR2 ANQGSEA. V lost 3 bases, J lost 1 base, and 7 bases lay in between. The CDR3 DNA reads as TGCAGCGTTGATGACGGTTCCTACGAGCAGTACTTC. Encoded protein: CSVDDGSYEQYF.

This clone was detected once. V usage is TRBV15 and J usage is TRBJ2-7; D is perhaps TRBD1 (5 bases). V lost 0 bases and J 2 bases, leaving 17 bases between the germline ends. CDR1 is LNHNV and CDR2 is YYDKDF in the germline V gene (reference sequence). The CDR3 covers 17 residues. The CDR3 sequence is CATSRDLTSDTPYEQYF. DNA for the CDR3: TGTGCCACCAGCAGAGATCTTACGTCGGACACCCCCTACGAGCAGTACTTC.

The CDR3 DNA sequence: TGCGCCACGCGACAGGGCCCCGAGTTTTTGAACACTGAAGCTTTCTTT. Encoded protein: CATRQGPEFLNTEAFF. J is TRBJ1-1 and V is TRBV5-1, with 7 bases lining up with TRBD1. This CDR3 is built from 16 residues. Germline CDR1 is SGHRS and CDR2 is YFSETQ. The trim removed 9 bases at V and 0 bases at J, leaving 14 bases unmatched. The variable domain in full, with the rest retrieved from reference TRBV5-1 and TRBJ1-1, is KAGVTQTPRYLIKTRGQQVTLSCSPISGHRSVSWYQQTPGQGLQFLFEYFSETQRNKGNFPGRFSGRQFSNSRSEMNVSTLELGDSALYLCATRQGPEFLNTEAFFGQGTRLTVV.

The V call is TRBV15, the J call TRBJ2-7, with TRBD2 as a possible D gene (5 bases). V lost 3 bases, J lost 5 bases, and 20 bases lay in between. The germline CDR1 and CDR2 sequences are LNHNV and YYDKDF (reference sequence). CDR3 length: 16 residues. CDR3 nucleotide sequence: TGTGCCACCAGCAGTTTTGGTCCCGCCGAGAGGGACGAGCAGTACTTC. The encoded protein is CATSSFGPAERDEQYF.

The chain is built from TRBV19 and TRBJ2-7; the D gene could be TRBD1 or TRBD2 (5 bases each). V was clipped by 4 bases and J by 9 bases, with 19 bases between them. Germline CDR1 LNHDA, CDR2 SQIVND (reference sequence). CDR3 length: 14 amino acids. CDR3 coding DNA: TGTGCCAGTAGTACAACAGGACACTACGAGGGGCAGTACTTC. Amino acids: CASSTTGHYEGQYF.

The gene calls are TRBV5-1 and TRBJ1-1, with D possibly being TRBD1 (6 bases). This CDR3 has 14 residues. Germline values: CDR1 SGHRS, CDR2 YFSETQ. V lost 5 bases, J lost 5 bases, and 16 bases lay in between. DNA of the CDR3: TGCGCCAGCAGATCGACAGGTTTCGGTACTGAAGCTTTCTTT. It encodes CASRSTGFGTEAFF.